This section outlines one TCR beta chain sequence together with its context. In the original analysis: It was from reference gene primer amplification that nucleated cell counts were estimated. Sequenced by immunoSEQ multiplex PCR; TCRdb stores in-frame clones only, minus some. V and J calls and clone size come straight from that table; D and trimming were deduced from the DNA. The repertoire includes approximately 51,000 clones, about 89% of them detected once, and about 2% sits in the top ten. The entry originates in a study of blood T cell repertoires in COVID-19. Study-level background: In each case, the material was cDNA or gDNA derived from T cells, B-cell-depleted T cells, or PBMCs.

Seattle patients were enrolled during active infection and followed longitudinally. From germline, CDR1 is SNHLY and CDR2 FYNNEI. This CDR3 is built from 14 residues. V lost 3 bases and J lost 8; bases outside the gene matches: 4. The specimen sequenced was peripheral blood. The chain carries TRBV2 and TRBJ1-4; 9 positions agree with TRBD1. This TCR was sampled from an elderly woman with COVID-19, enrolled during active disease. The CDR3 sequence is CASSEGTGREKLFF. In nucleotides, the CDR3 is TGTGCCAGCAGTGAGGGGACAGGGCGAGAAAAACTGTTTTTT.